Reported below is one TCR beta chain. Assay used: immunoSEQ multiplex PCR; TCRdb lists only in-frame clones, some missing. Counted here are about 250,000 clones, around 80% occurring once; the ten biggest clones make up about 5%. The entry originates in a study of blood T cell repertoires in COVID-19. The ends lost 2 bases at V and 5 bases at J; junction bases unmatched: 8. In germline, CDR1 is SGHKS, CDR2 YYEKEE (reference sequence). CDR3 length equals 15 residues. Sequencing was performed on PBMCs or T cells enriched from blood (not recorded which). V gene TRBV5-5 combines with J gene TRBJ2-3; TRBD2 matches 7 bases. The sequence was collected from a man aged 40-49 years who had been exposed to COVID-19. CDR3 protein: CASSFGGVIGDTQYF. The CDR3 nucleotides are TGTGCCAGCAGCTTTGGGGGGGTTATTGGAGATACGCAGTATTTT.